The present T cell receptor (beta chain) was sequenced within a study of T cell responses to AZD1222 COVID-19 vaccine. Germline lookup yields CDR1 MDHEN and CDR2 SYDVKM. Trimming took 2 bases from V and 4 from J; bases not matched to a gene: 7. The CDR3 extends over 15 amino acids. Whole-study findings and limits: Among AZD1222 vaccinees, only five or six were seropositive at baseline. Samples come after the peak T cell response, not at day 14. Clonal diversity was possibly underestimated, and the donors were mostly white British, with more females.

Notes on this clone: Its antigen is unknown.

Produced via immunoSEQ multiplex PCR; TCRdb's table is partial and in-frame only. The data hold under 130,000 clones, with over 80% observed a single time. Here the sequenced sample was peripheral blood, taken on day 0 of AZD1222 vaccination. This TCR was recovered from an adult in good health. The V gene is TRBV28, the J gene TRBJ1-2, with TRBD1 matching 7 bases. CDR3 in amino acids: CASSLGGGRGYGYTF. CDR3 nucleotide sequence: TGTGCCAGCAGTTTAGGAGGGGGCCGGGGCTATGGCTACACCTTC.